One T cell receptor beta chain is described in this entry. The study drew participants aged 18 to 89 years from approximately 25 US areas. This sample is drawn from a study of blood T cell repertoires in COVID-19. In the original processing: Using reference gene primer amplification, nucleated cell counts were estimated. Only in-frame clones appear in the TCRdb table, and some are missing; sequencing was by immunoSEQ multiplex PCR. Clonal size and the V and J genes are those of that table, whereas D and trimming came from the DNA. The sample holds 300,000 to 450,000 clones, roughly 86% seen once. The germline V gene has CDR1 LGHNA and CDR2 YNFKEQ. The CDR3 runs to 15 residues. Trimming took 4 bases from V and 1 from J, leaving 14 bases between them.

The sequencing sample was made of PBMCs or T cells enriched from blood (not recorded which). This receptor was taken from a young man who had recovered from COVID-19. V gene TRBV4-2 combines with J gene TRBJ2-7; D not resolved. The CDR3 spells CASSRSESGSYEQYF. The CDR3 region has the DNA TGTGCCAGCAGCCGCTCGGAGTCTGGATCCTACGAGCAGTACTTC.